This T cell receptor (beta chain) was documented in a study of shared clonotypes between healthy human individuals. At the level of the study: Per-donor plates numbered three CD4 naive, three CD4 memory, two CD8 naive and one CD8 memory.

CDR1 and CDR2 from the germline V gene are PRHDT and FYEKMQ (reference sequence). With 8 bases removed from V and 2 bases from J, the gap between germline ends came to 15 bases. This CDR3 has 14 amino acids. Study results and limitations: Non-shared clonotypes showed lower generation probabilities than clonotypes common to all four donors. The study's rarefaction showed incomplete sorted-subset sequencing despite large depth. Generally, estimated richness proved larger in naive subsets than it did in memory subsets.

Some clones are missing from TCRdb's copy, which holds only in-frame ones; the method was immunoSEQ multiplex PCR. The top ten clones hold 0.1% to 0.15% of a sample with roughly 2 million clones, over 85% of them seen once. On this clone: Its antigen is unidentified.

The V and J genes are TRBV13 and TRBJ2-5; D might be TRBD1 (6 bases). The sequenced sample consisted of naive CD4+ T cells sorted from blood. Subset given: CD45RA+ positively selected. This sequence was found in a young man in good health. CDR3 in DNA: TGTGCCAGCCGACGACAGGCCCTACAAGAGACCCAGTACTTC. Encoded protein: CASRRQALQETQYF.